This T cell receptor beta chain is from a study of blood T cell repertoires in COVID-19. The method was immunoSEQ multiplex PCR; TCRdb's version includes in-frame clones alone and lacks a portion of them. The sample consists of about 200,000 clones, around 82% of them appearing once. J lost 2 bases, V lost 0 bases, and 7 bases had no gene match. This CDR3 is 17 amino acids long. Germline loops: CDR1 SGHTA, CDR2 FQGTGA. Only one count was recorded for this clone. The clonotype comes from a woman between 40 and 50 years old with active or convalescent COVID-19. Source material: peripheral blood. The V call is TRBV7-3, the J call TRBJ2-7; 10 bases are shared with TRBD2. DNA for the CDR3: TGTGCCAGCAGCTTAACTAGCGGGAGGTCCGCGCCCTACGAGCAGTACTTC. Translation: CASSLTSGRSAPYEQYF.